The rows below give T cell receptor beta chains drawn from one sample of a study of cytomegalovirus exposure and HLA in healthy donors. Produced via immunoSEQ multiplex PCR; TCRdb's table is partial and in-frame only. The table includes 100,000 to 150,000 clones, roughly 83% detected once. The sample consisted of PBMCs. The source is a girl aged 2-10 years in good health and CMV-seronegative. Each CDR3 is given with its conserved first and last residue. D genes are given only for firm matches. Rows give clone size only sometimes, using once, few, many, or a class for an expanded clone.

clone_size: .
v_call: TRBV7-9
j_call: TRBJ2-5
d_call: .
cdr3_aa: CASSDSAEETQYF
cdr3_nt: TGTGCCAGCAGCGATTCCGCGGAAGAGACCCAGTACTTC

clone_size: .
v_call: TRBV15
j_call: TRBJ1-2
d_call: TRBD1
cdr3_aa: CATGTGGSYGYTF
cdr3_nt: TGTGCCACCGGGACAGGGGGTTCCTATGGCTACACCTTC

clone_size: .
v_call: TRBV29-1
j_call: TRBJ1-2
d_call: .
cdr3_aa: CSVDRWADYGYTF
cdr3_nt: TGCAGCGTTGACCGTTGGGCAGACTATGGCTACACCTTC

clone_size: .
v_call: TRBV7-9
j_call: TRBJ1-1
d_call: TRBD1
cdr3_aa: CASSLRDRYTEAFF
cdr3_nt: TGTGCCAGCAGCTTAAGGGACAGATACACTGAAGCTTTCTTT

clone_size: .
v_call: TRBV2
j_call: TRBJ2-7
d_call: .
cdr3_aa: CASSERFSGPGLEQYF
cdr3_nt: TGTGCCAGCAGTGAACGGTTCTCTGGGCCAGGATTGGAGCAGTACTTC

clone_size: few
v_call: TRBV5-1
j_call: TRBJ1-1
d_call: .
cdr3_aa: CASSLDRSNTEAFF
cdr3_nt: TGCGCCAGCAGCTTGGACAGGTCGAACACTGAAGCTTTCTTT

clone_size: .
v_call: TRBV7-2
j_call: TRBJ2-7
d_call: TRBD2
cdr3_aa: CASSLRLAGEYEQYF
cdr3_nt: TGTGCCAGCAGCTTAAGACTAGCGGGGGAGTACGAGCAGTACTTC

clone_size: .
v_call: TRBV5-4
j_call: TRBJ2-5
d_call: .
cdr3_aa: CASSSGQREETQYF
cdr3_nt: TGTGCCAGCAGCTCGGGACAAAGGGAGGAGACCCAGTACTTC

clone_size: .
v_call: TRBV5-8
j_call: TRBJ1-5
d_call: TRBD1
cdr3_aa: CASSLARQGYSNQPQHF
cdr3_nt: TGTGCCAGCAGCTTGGCCAGACAGGGGTATAGCAATCAGCCCCAGCATTTT

clone_size: .
v_call: TRBV5-4
j_call: TRBJ1-4
d_call: .
cdr3_aa: CASSLSAGGGEKLFF
cdr3_nt: TGTGCCAGCAGCTTGTCGGCGGGGGGCGGTGAAAAACTGTTTTTT

clone_size: .
v_call: TRBV4-1
j_call: TRBJ2-3
d_call: TRBD1
cdr3_aa: CASSQNTGTGVADTQYF
cdr3_nt: TGCGCCAGCAGCCAAAACACCGGGACAGGGGTGGCAGATACGCAGTATTTT

clone_size: .
v_call: TRBV21-1
j_call: TRBJ2-1
d_call: .
cdr3_aa: CASSKDLAGGYNEQFF
cdr3_nt: TGTGCCAGCAGCAAAGATCTCGCGGGTGGCTACAATGAGCAGTTCTTC

clone_size: .
v_call: TRBV7-9
j_call: TRBJ2-1
d_call: .
cdr3_aa: CASTLKGATGYNEQFF
cdr3_nt: TGTGCCAGCACCCTGAAGGGAGCGACTGGGTACAATGAGCAGTTCTTC

clone_size: .
v_call: TRBV5-6
j_call: TRBJ2-7
d_call: .
cdr3_aa: CASSLAGSSYEQYF
cdr3_nt: TGTGCCAGCAGCTTGGCGGGTAGCTCCTACGAGCAGTACTTC

clone_size: .
v_call: TRBV7-9
j_call: TRBJ2-7
d_call: TRBD2
cdr3_aa: CASSFAGGGYEQYF
cdr3_nt: TGTGCCAGCAGCTTTGCGGGAGGGGGGTACGAGCAGTACTTC

clone_size: .
v_call: TRBV29-1
j_call: TRBJ2-1
d_call: .
cdr3_aa: CSADRARGNEQFF
cdr3_nt: TGCAGCGCCGACCGTGCCAGGGGCAATGAGCAGTTCTTC

clone_size: .
v_call: TRBV2
j_call: TRBJ1-2
d_call: .
cdr3_aa: CATAGMREAGYGYTF
cdr3_nt: TGTGCCACCGCGGGGATGAGAGAGGCAGGCTATGGCTACACCTTC

clone_size: once
v_call: TRBV7-2
j_call: TRBJ2-2
d_call: TRBD1
cdr3_aa: CASSLVGGQGGELFF
cdr3_nt: TGTGCCAGCAGCTTAGTGGGAGGACAGGGAGGGGAGCTGTTTTTT

clone_size: .
v_call: TRBV27
j_call: TRBJ2-4
d_call: .
cdr3_aa: CASSSGGLLRDIQYF
cdr3_nt: TGTGCCAGCAGTTCTGGAGGACTACTGAGGGACATTCAGTACTTC

clone_size: .
v_call: TRBV4-1
j_call: TRBJ1-1
d_call: .
cdr3_aa: CASSQEGGGNTEAFF
cdr3_nt: TGCGCCAGCAGCCAAGAAGGCGGGGGGAACACTGAAGCTTTCTTT

clone_size: .
v_call: TRBV21-1
j_call: TRBJ1-2
d_call: .
cdr3_aa: CASSKRRNREINYGYTF
cdr3_nt: TGTGCCAGCAGCAAACGACGAAACAGGGAGATTAACTATGGCTACACCTTC

clone_size: .
v_call: TRBV4-3
j_call: TRBJ2-2
d_call: TRBD2
cdr3_aa: CASSLQLLAPANTGELFF
cdr3_nt: TGCGCCAGCAGCCTCCAACTACTAGCGCCAGCGAACACCGGGGAGCTGTTTTTT

clone_size: .
v_call: TRBV7-6
j_call: TRBJ2-1
d_call: TRBD1
cdr3_aa: CASSLRDRGLIDEQFF
cdr3_nt: TGTGCCAGCAGCCTCCGGGACAGGGGGCTAATCGATGAGCAGTTCTTC

clone_size: .
v_call: TRBV19
j_call: TRBJ2-1
d_call: TRBD1
cdr3_aa: CASSMDREYNEQFF
cdr3_nt: TGTGCCAGTAGTATGGACAGGGAATACAATGAGCAGTTCTTC

clone_size: .
v_call: TRBV7-9
j_call: TRBJ2-5
d_call: .
cdr3_aa: CASTRLGGGETQYF
cdr3_nt: TGTGCCAGCACCCGACTAGGAGGAGGAGAGACCCAGTACTTC

clone_size: once
v_call: TRBV19
j_call: TRBJ2-7
d_call: TRBD2
cdr3_aa: CASSLRAGEAIYEQYF
cdr3_nt: TGTGCCAGTAGTTTGAGAGCGGGAGAGGCAATATACGAGCAGTACTTC

clone_size: .
v_call: TRBV19
j_call: TRBJ2-5
d_call: TRBD2
cdr3_aa: CASSILAGGEETQYF
cdr3_nt: TGTGCCAGTAGTATACTAGCGGGAGGAGAAGAGACCCAGTACTTC

clone_size: .
v_call: TRBV10-3
j_call: TRBJ1-5
d_call: .
cdr3_aa: CASRGVNQPQHF
cdr3_nt: TGTGCTTCGCGGGGGGTAAATCAGCCCCAGCATTTT

clone_size: large
v_call: TRBV25-1
j_call: TRBJ2-1
d_call: TRBD2
cdr3_aa: CASSEPLAGGQDNEQFF
cdr3_nt: TGTGCCAGCAGTGAACCCCTAGCGGGGGGCCAAGACAATGAGCAGTTCTTC

clone_size: .
v_call: TRBV5-4
j_call: TRBJ2-7
d_call: TRBD2
cdr3_aa: CASSPSGTSGRSYEQYF
cdr3_nt: TGTGCCAGCAGCCCATCAGGGACTAGCGGGAGGTCCTACGAGCAGTACTTC

clone_size: once
v_call: TRBV28
j_call: TRBJ1-1
d_call: TRBD1
cdr3_aa: CASSRAGTAYPEAFF
cdr3_nt: TGTGCCAGCAGTCGTGCCGGGACAGCATACCCTGAAGCTTTCTTT

clone_size: .
v_call: TRBV7-9
j_call: TRBJ2-1
d_call: TRBD2
cdr3_aa: CASSQTSGRANYNEQFF
cdr3_nt: TGTGCCAGCAGCCAGACTAGCGGGAGGGCGAACTACAATGAGCAGTTCTTC

clone_size: .
v_call: TRBV10-3
j_call: TRBJ1-1
d_call: TRBD1
cdr3_aa: CAASGQVGGNTEAFF
cdr3_nt: TGTGCCGCCTCCGGACAGGTTGGTGGGAACACTGAAGCTTTCTTT

clone_size: .
v_call: TRBV7-9
j_call: TRBJ2-1
d_call: TRBD1
cdr3_aa: CASSNRGNEQFF
cdr3_nt: TGTGCCAGCAGCAACAGGGGGAATGAGCAGTTCTTC

clone_size: .
v_call: TRBV25-1
j_call: TRBJ1-6
d_call: TRBD1
cdr3_aa: CASRQGEYYNSPLHF
cdr3_nt: TGTGCCAGCAGGCAGGGGGAGTACTATAATTCACCCCTCCACTTT

clone_size: few
v_call: TRBV27
j_call: TRBJ2-7
d_call: .
cdr3_aa: CASSFSADVVTYEQYF
cdr3_nt: TGTGCCAGCAGTTTCTCGGCGGATGTCGTTACCTACGAGCAGTACTTC

clone_size: .
v_call: TRBV28
j_call: TRBJ2-7
d_call: TRBD1
cdr3_aa: CASRTGPSSYEQYF
cdr3_nt: TGTGCCAGTCGGACAGGCCCAAGCTCCTACGAGCAGTACTTC

clone_size: .
v_call: TRBV15
j_call: TRBJ2-7
d_call: TRBD1
cdr3_aa: CATRSTGAYEQYF
cdr3_nt: TGTGCCACCAGATCAACAGGGGCCTACGAGCAGTACTTC